What follows describes a single T cell receptor (beta chain). No cognate antigen has been identified for it. It has no much larger one-base neighbor in the sample; base qualities were not kept. Collaborating institutions collected whole blood in K2EDTA tubes following their own protocols. For TCRbeta analysis, collaborators shipped samples in one of three forms: frozen whole blood, isolated PBMCs, or DNA extracted from either of those sample types. The immunoSEQ Assay, a bias-controlled multiplex PCR, was used to amplify TCRbeta CDR3 regions from genomic DNA. In the paper's pipeline: Nucleated cell counts per sample were estimated from amplification of reference gene primers within the assay. To quantify the absolute abundance of each unique TCRbeta CDR3 rearrangement, sequence reads were collapsed and filtered. For each sample, productive Simpson clonality was calculated as the square root of Simpson's diversity index across productive rearrangements. The clones in this table, taken by TCRdb from immuneACCESS, are in-frame only. Not every clone is retained; where verified, under half of the shortfall comes from an unresolved V gene, and the cause of the rest is unknown. Clone size and the V and J calls come from that table; the DNA yielded D and trimming. Recorded for this sample are 40,000 to 60,000 clones; roughly 86% of them occurred a single time. The top ten clonotypes cover about 4% of the sample.

Trimming takes 0 bases from V and 1 base from J, and the germline ends sit 19 bases apart. Inclusive of the bounding cysteine and phenylalanine, the CDR3 is 19 residues long. Here the CDR3 DNA is all that survives: 57 bases in frame from base 1. Based on the germline V gene (reference sequence), the CDR1 and CDR2 sequences are SGHKS and YYEKEE. The entry originates in a study of blood T cell repertoires in COVID-19 (dated by TCRdb to between 2020 and 2021). About the full investigation: Samples from collaborators originated in the United States, Italy and Spain and spanned both the acute and convalescent phases of COVID-19. The repertoires were made available in a free public database intended to serve as a resource for research on the immune response to SARS-CoV-2. The dataset comprised deeply sampled blood TCRbeta repertoires from subjects exposed to, actively infected with, or recovered from COVID-19. A de-identified subject ID, COVID-19 status, age in years and sex were almost always included in the sample metadata. Samples came from the ongoing ImmuneRACE study (first 160 participants) plus 1,254 subjects from 6 global collaborators. HLA class I and class II types, where available, came from metadata supplied by the sample provider rather than from assay-based typing. The prospective study material was composed of cDNA or gDNA derived from T cells, B-cell-depleted T cells, or PBMCs.

On the study overall, not on this receptor specifically: How much clinical and demographic metadata was included differed by source and by participant, and the metadata was provided uncurated.

The chain joins TRBV5-5 to TRBJ2-2; TRBD2 could be the D gene, as 6 bases match. This sequence was found in a man older than 75 with active COVID-19. The sequenced material came from peripheral blood. The DNA reads as follows: TGTGCCAGCAGCTTGGCGAGTCAGCCGGGACTCCTGAACACCGGGGAGCTGTTTTTT. Its amino acids are CASSLASQPGLLNTGELFF.